In this sample, the clone carrying this T cell receptor (beta chain) turned up many times. Its antigen is unknown. CDR3 size: 16 residues. V shed 3 bases and J 4 bases; nucleotides not matched to a gene: 9. Germline V gene data show CDR1 as SGDLS and CDR2 as YYNGEE. The time point was: longitudinal time-point 2. The unsorted libraries were generated from a total of 2 million PBMCs, which had been stored in RNAlater at -80 C. The sample originates from a study of neurological immune-mediated disorders. Regarding the study as a whole: The expanded clones of different subjects shared no CDR3 amino acid sequences (suggesting private repertoires in all groups).

The authors made cDNA by 5'RACE with 10-nucleotide random UMIs. TCRdb passed the 5' RACE reads through MiXCR, listing each CDR3 protein once. The repertoire consists of approximately 31,000 distinct CDR3 sequences, with about 12% occurring once and the leading ten covering under 2.5%. Sequenced: PBMCs. The sequence derives from a woman aged 40 to 50 in good health. The gene calls are TRBV9 and TRBJ2-4; 8 bases fit TRBD1. This CDR3 is CASSASTGQAKNIQYF. CDR3 nucleotides: TGTGCCAGCAGCGCCTCAACGGGACAGGCGAAAAACATTCAGTACTTC.